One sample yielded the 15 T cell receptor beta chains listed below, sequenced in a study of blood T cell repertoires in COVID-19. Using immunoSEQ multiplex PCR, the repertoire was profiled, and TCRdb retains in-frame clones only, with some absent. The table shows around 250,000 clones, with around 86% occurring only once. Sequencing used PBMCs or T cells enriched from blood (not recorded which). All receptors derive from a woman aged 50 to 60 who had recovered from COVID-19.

In DNA form, the CDR3 reads TGTGCCAGTACTCGGGGTCGTAACACTGAAGCTTTCTTT. Translation gives CASTRGRNTEAFF. The chain combines TRBV19 with TRBJ1-1; no reliable D call. There are 13 residues in the CDR3. The germline gives CDR1 LNHDA, CDR2 SQIVND (reference sequence). V was cut by 7 bases and J by 2 bases, with 11 bases left in between.

CDR3 sequence reads: CASSLTPTGIGYTF. CDR3 DNA sequence: TGTGCCAGCAGTTTAACCCCGACAGGGATAGGCTACACCTTC. This chain links TRBV27 with TRBJ1-2, with 7 nucleotides matching TRBD1. The CDR3 spans 14 residues. The V gene end was trimmed by 2 bases and the J gene end by 8 bases; junction bases not matched to a gene: 8. From germline, CDR1 is MNHEY and CDR2 SMNVEV (reference sequence).

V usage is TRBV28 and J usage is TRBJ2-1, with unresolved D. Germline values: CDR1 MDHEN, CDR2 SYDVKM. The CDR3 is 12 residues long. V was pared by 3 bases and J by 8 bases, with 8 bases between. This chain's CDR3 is CASSLSIYEQFF. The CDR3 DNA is TGTGCCAGCAGTTTGTCCATTTATGAGCAGTTCTTC. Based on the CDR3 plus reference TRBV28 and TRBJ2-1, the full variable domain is DVKVTQSSRYLVKRTGEKVFLECVQDMDHENMFWYRQDPGLGLRLIYFSYDVKMKEKGDIPEGYSVSREKKERFSLILESASTNQTSMYLCASSLSIYEQFFGPGTRLTVL.

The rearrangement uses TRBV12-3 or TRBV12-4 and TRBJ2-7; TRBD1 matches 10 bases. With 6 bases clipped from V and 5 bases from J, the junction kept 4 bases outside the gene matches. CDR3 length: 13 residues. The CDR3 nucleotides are TGTGCCAGCAGGAGGGACAGGGGAAACGAGCAGTACTTC. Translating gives CASRRDRGNEQYF.

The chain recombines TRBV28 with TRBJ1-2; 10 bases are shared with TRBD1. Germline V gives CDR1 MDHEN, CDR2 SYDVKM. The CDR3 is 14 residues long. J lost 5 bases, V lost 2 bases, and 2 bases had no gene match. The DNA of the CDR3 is TGTGCCAGCAGTTTAGGGGGACAGGGGTATGGCTACACCTTC. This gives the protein CASSLGGQGYGYTF.

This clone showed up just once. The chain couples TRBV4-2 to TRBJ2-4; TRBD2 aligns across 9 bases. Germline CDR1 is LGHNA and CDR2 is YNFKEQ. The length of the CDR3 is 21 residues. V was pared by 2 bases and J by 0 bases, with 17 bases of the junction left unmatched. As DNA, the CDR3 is TGTGCCAGCAGCCAACACCCTTCCGGGACTAGCATCCGAGCAGCCAAAAACATTCAGTACTTC. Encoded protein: CASSQHPSGTSIRAAKNIQYF.

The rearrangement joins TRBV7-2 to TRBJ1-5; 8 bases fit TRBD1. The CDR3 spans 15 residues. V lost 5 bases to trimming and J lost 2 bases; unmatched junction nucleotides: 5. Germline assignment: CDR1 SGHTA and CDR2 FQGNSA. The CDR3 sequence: CASSIGQGGNQPQHF. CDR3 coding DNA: TGTGCCAGCAGCATCGGACAGGGAGGCAATCAGCCCCAGCATTTT.

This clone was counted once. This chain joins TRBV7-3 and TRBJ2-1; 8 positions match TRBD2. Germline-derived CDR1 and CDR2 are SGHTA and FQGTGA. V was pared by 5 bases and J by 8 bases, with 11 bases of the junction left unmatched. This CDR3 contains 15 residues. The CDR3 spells CASSPGLAGRDEQFF. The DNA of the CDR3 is TGTGCCAGCAGCCCCGGGCTAGCGGGCAGGGATGAGCAGTTCTTC.

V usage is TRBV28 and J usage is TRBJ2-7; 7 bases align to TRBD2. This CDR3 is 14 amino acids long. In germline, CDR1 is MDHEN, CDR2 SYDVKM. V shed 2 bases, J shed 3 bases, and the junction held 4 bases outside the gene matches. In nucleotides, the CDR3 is TGTGCCAGCAGTTTAATGGGGGGGAGCTACGAGCAGTACTTC. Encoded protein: CASSLMGGSYEQYF. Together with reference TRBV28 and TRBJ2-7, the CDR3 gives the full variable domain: DVKVTQSSRYLVKRTGEKVFLECVQDMDHENMFWYRQDPGLGLRLIYFSYDVKMKEKGDIPEGYSVSREKKERFSLILESASTNQTSMYLCASSLMGGSYEQYFGPGTRLTVT.

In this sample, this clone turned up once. CDR3 sequence reads: CASTFSGNNSPLHF. The CDR3 DNA follows: TGTGCCAGCACTTTTTCGGGGAATAATTCACCCCTCCACTTT. The chain is built from TRBV27 and TRBJ1-6; D is uncertain. Trimming cost V 7 bases and J 5 bases, with 12 bases left between them. The germline V gene encodes CDR1 MNHEY and CDR2 SMNVEV (reference sequence). There are 14 residues in the CDR3.

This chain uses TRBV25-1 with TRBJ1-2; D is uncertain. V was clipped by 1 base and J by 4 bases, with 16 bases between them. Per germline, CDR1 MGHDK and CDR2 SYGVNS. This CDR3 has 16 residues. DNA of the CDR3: TGTGCCAGCAGTGAATGGGTCGGGCCGGCGGGCTATGGCTACACCTTC. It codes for CASSEWVGPAGYGYTF.

This CDR3 reads CASSVRSEGNEQFF. The DNA of the CDR3 is TGTGCCAGCAGCGTACGGAGCGAGGGCAATGAGCAGTTCTTC. The chain combines TRBV7-6 with TRBJ2-1; TRBD2 might be the D (5 bases). This CDR3 is built from 14 residues. Between the trimmed V and J ends, which lost 5 bases and 6 bases, there was a span of 14 bases. Germline CDR1 reads SGHVS; CDR2 reads FNYEAQ.

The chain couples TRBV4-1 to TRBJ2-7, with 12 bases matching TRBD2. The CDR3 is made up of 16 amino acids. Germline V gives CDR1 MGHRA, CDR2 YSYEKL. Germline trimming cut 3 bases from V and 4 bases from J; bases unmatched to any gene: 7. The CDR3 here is CASSHLTSGSGYEQYF. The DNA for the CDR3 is TGCGCCAGCAGCCACCTGACTAGCGGGAGTGGGTACGAGCAGTACTTC.

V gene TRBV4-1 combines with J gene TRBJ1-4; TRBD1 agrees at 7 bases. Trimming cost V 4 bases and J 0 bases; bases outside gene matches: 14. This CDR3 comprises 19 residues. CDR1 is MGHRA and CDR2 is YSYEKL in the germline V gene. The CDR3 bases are TGCGCCAGCAGCCTCCCGACAGGGCTCATCTCTGCAACTAATGAAAAACTGTTTTTT. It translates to CASSLPTGLISATNEKLFF.

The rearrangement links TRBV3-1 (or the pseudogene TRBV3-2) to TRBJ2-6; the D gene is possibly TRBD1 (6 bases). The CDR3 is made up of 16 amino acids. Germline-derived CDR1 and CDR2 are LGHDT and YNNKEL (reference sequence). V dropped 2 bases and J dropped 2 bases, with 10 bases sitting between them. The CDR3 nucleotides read TGTGCCAGCAGCCAACAGGGGTCCCCTGGGGCCAACGTCCTGACTTTC. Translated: CASSQQGSPGANVLTF.